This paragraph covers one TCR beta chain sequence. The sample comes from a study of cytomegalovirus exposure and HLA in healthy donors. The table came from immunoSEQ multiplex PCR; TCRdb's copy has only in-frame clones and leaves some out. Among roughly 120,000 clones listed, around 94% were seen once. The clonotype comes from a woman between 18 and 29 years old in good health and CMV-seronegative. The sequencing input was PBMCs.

This CDR3 reads CASSPGIRVNTEAFF. The CDR3 DNA reads as TGTGCCAGCTCACCTGGAATCAGGGTGAACACTGAAGCTTTCTTT. The rearrangement links TRBV18 to TRBJ1-1, with D tentatively TRBD1 (5 bases). CDR1 and CDR2 (germline): KGHSH, LQKENI. The V end was cut by 3 bases, the J end by 0 bases, with 11 bases between. This CDR3 is built from 15 residues.